These 20 T cell receptor beta chains share one sample of origin, sequenced in a study of blood T cell repertoires in COVID-19. Clones were sequenced by immunoSEQ multiplex PCR, and TCRdb holds only the in-frame ones, with some missing. Of more than 250,000 clones in the sample, 70% to 90% were seen once. Sequences were obtained from peripheral blood. These receptors were taken from a woman between 25 and 40 years old who had recovered from COVID-19.

The chain is built from TRBV7-9 and TRBJ2-1, with TRBD2 matching 13 bases. This CDR3 spans 15 amino acids. CDR1 SEHNR and CDR2 FQNEAQ come from the germline V gene (reference sequence). The J segment lost 6 bases and the V segment lost 6 bases, leaving 5 bases of the junction unmatched. In DNA, the CDR3 is TGTGCCAGCAGTACCCGACTAGCGGGAGGCAATGAGCAGTTCTTC. Protein product: CASSTRLAGGNEQFF.

This chain connects TRBV28 to TRBJ2-3; D gene uncertain. There are 13 residues in the CDR3. V was clipped by 4 bases and J by 0 bases, with 5 bases between them. CDR1 and CDR2 from the germline V gene are MDHEN and SYDVKM. The CDR3 is CASSSYSTDTQYF. The CDR3 DNA follows: TGTGCCAGCAGTTCTTATAGCACAGATACGCAGTATTTT.

This clone was observed a few times. The gene calls are TRBV3-1 (or the pseudogene TRBV3-2) and TRBJ2-2; 10 positions agree with TRBD2. V lost 1 base and J lost 5; bases outside the gene matches: 4. CDR3 length equals 16 residues. Germline V gene lookup returns CDR1 LGHDT and CDR2 YNNKEL (reference sequence). CDR3 DNA sequence: TGTGCCAGCAGCCAAGCAGCGGGAGGGCCTACCGGGGAGCTGTTTTTT. Translating gives CASSQAAGGPTGELFF.

Only one count was recorded for this clone. The chain uses TRBV28 and TRBJ2-1, with 10 bases identical to TRBD2. The trim removed 8 bases at V and 3 bases at J, leaving 10 bases unmatched. Germline CDR1 MDHEN, CDR2 SYDVKM. This CDR3 is 16 amino acids long. The CDR3 bases are TGTGCCAGCCCTCCAAAAGGGACTAGCGACTACAATGAGCAGTTCTTC. This sequence encodes CASPPKGTSDYNEQFF.

The rearrangement uses TRBV6-2 or TRBV6-3 and TRBJ2-7; maybe TRBD2 (6 bases). The CDR3 extends over 12 amino acids. The germline gives CDR1 MNHEY, CDR2 SVGEGT. V was pared by 0 bases and J by 6 bases, with 6 bases between. This CDR3 is CASSYSTSEQYF. In nucleotides, the CDR3 is TGTGCCAGCAGTTACTCGACTAGCGAGCAGTACTTC.

The chain couples TRBV4-1 to TRBJ2-4; possible D gene TRBD1, 5 bases. The CDR3 length is 13 residues. Trimming removed 2 bases from V and 9 bases from J, with 11 bases in between. CDR1 and CDR2 (germline): MGHRA, YSYEKL. Here the CDR3 DNA reads TGCGCCAGCAGCCAATTGGCCCAGGGCATTCAGTACTTC. Translating it yields CASSQLAQGIQYF.

The chain is built from TRBV19 and TRBJ1-5; D may be TRBD1 (5 bases). The germline gives CDR1 LNHDA, CDR2 SQIVND (reference sequence). The CDR3 covers 15 residues. V dropped 1 base and J dropped 0 bases, with 7 bases sitting between them. CDR3 loop: CASSIAGDSNQPQHF. CDR3 sequence (DNA): TGTGCCAGTAGTATAGCGGGGGATAGCAATCAGCCCCAGCATTTT. Full variable domain (outside the CDR3, taken from reference TRBV19 and TRBJ1-5): DGGITQSPKYLFRKEGQNVTLSCEQNLNHDAMYWYRQDPGQGLRLIYYSQIVNDFQKGDIAEGYSVSREKKESFPLTVTSAQKNPTAFYLCASSIAGDSNQPQHFGDGTRLSIL.

The chain employs TRBV27 and TRBJ1-4, with TRBD1 matching 7 bases. Germline CDR1 reads MNHEY; CDR2 reads SMNVEV (reference sequence). The V segment lost 4 bases and the J segment 5 bases; nucleotides outside the gene matches: 1. CDR3 length: 13 amino acids. CDR3 amino acids: CASSSDRNEKLFF. CDR3 DNA: TGTGCCAGCAGTTCGGACAGGAATGAAAAACTGTTTTTT. Together with reference TRBV27 and TRBJ1-4, the CDR3 gives the full variable domain: EAQVTQNPRYLITVTGKKLTVTCSQNMNHEYMSWYRQDPGLGLRQIYYSMNVEVTDKGDVPEGYKVSRKEKRNFPLILESPSPNQTSLYFCASSSDRNEKLFFGSGTQLSVL.

In its sample, this clone was seen a few times. The V and J genes are TRBV7-2 and TRBJ2-7; D possibly corresponds to TRBD1 (5 bases). This CDR3 is 14 amino acids long. Germline V gives CDR1 SGHTA, CDR2 FQGNSA. V was cut by 1 base and J by 7 bases, with 14 bases left in between. CDR3 in amino acids: CASSLGVRAGEQYF. The CDR3 DNA follows: TGTGCCAGCAGCTTAGGCGTCAGGGCAGGGGAGCAGTACTTC.

This clone has more than one count but fewer than ten. This rearrangement joins TRBV9 to TRBJ1-2; D is possibly TRBD1 (6 bases). Trimming stripped 4 bases from V and 0 bases from J, with 13 bases between. In germline, CDR1 is SGDLS, CDR2 YYNGEE. The CDR3 loop spans 15 amino acids. CDR3 amino acids: CASSRTENANYGYTF. CDR3 in DNA: TGTGCCAGCAGCAGGACAGAAAATGCTAACTATGGCTACACCTTC.

This chain connects TRBV30 to TRBJ2-7; 7 bases align to TRBD1. Germline assignment: CDR1 GTSNPN and CDR2 SVGIG (reference sequence). CDR3 size: 12 residues. V shed 2 bases, J shed 4 bases, and the junction held 2 bases outside the gene matches. CDR3 sequence reads: CAWSRQGYEQYF. Here the CDR3 DNA reads TGTGCCTGGAGTCGACAGGGTTACGAGCAGTACTTC. The variable domain in full, completed from reference TRBV30 and TRBJ2-7, reads SQTIHQWPATLVQPVGSPLSLECTVEGTSNPNLYWYRQAAGRGLQLLFYSVGIGQISSEVPQNLSASRPQDRQFILSSKKLLLSDSGFYLCAWSRQGYEQYFGPGTRLTVT.

This chain's CDR3 is CASSQGGLSEQYF. The CDR3 DNA follows: TGTGCCAGCAGCCAAGGGGGCTTGAGCGAGCAGTACTTC. This chain joins TRBV14 and TRBJ2-7; possibly TRBD1 for D (5 bases). V was shortened by 1 base and J by 6 bases, with 10 bases between the two germline ends. Germline-derived CDR1 and CDR2 are SGHDN and FVKESK. The length of the CDR3 is 13 residues.

The chain links TRBV4-1 to TRBJ1-3; D gene ambiguous. V was cut by 1 base and J by 2 bases, with 18 bases left in between. There are 18 residues in the CDR3. CDR1 MGHRA and CDR2 YSYEKL come from the germline V gene. The CDR3 is CASSQGSASSLPGNTIYF. The CDR3 DNA follows: TGCGCCAGCAGCCAAGGTTCCGCAAGTAGTCTCCCTGGAAACACCATATATTTT.

This clone appeared once. This chain joins TRBV6-5 and TRBJ1-5, with 7 bases lining up with TRBD1. This CDR3 is built from 15 residues. Unmatched junction bases numbered 7, after V lost 2 bases and J lost 6 bases. Germline V CDR1 and CDR2: MNHEY, SVGAGI. Here the CDR3 reads CASSYRTGTGQPQHF. As DNA, the CDR3 is TGTGCCAGCAGTTACAGGACAGGAACTGGTCAGCCCCAGCATTTT.

The genes are TRBV7-9 and TRBJ2-5, with 14 bases matching TRBD2. The CDR3 length is 17 residues. V lost 3 bases, J lost 5 bases, and 8 bases stayed unmatched. Germline V gives CDR1 SEHNR, CDR2 FQNEAQ (reference sequence). This CDR3 reads CASSFVGTSGSMETQYF. The DNA for the CDR3 is TGTGCCAGCAGCTTCGTGGGGACTAGCGGGAGTATGGAGACCCAGTACTTC.

The chain is built from TRBV27 and TRBJ2-7; unclear D gene. Germline assignment: CDR1 MNHEY and CDR2 SMNVEV (reference sequence). The CDR3 is made up of 13 amino acids. Trimming stripped 6 bases from V and 1 base from J, with 10 bases between. This chain's CDR3 is CASSAARSYEQYF. In DNA form, the CDR3 reads TGTGCCAGCAGCGCTGCACGGTCCTACGAGCAGTACTTC.

The rearrangement uses TRBV11-2 and TRBJ2-5, with 7 nucleotides matching TRBD2. Trimming cost V 1 base and J 5 bases; bases outside gene matches: 7. The CDR3 has 15 amino acids. Germline CDR1 reads SGHAT; CDR2 reads FQNNGV. The CDR3 sequence: CASSLGGGRGETQYF. In DNA form, the CDR3 reads TGTGCCAGCAGCTTAGGCGGGGGAAGGGGTGAGACCCAGTACTTC. Filled out from reference TRBV11-2 and TRBJ2-5, the complete variable domain reads EAGVAQSPRYKIIEKRQSVAFWCNPISGHATLYWYQQILGQGPKLLIQFQNNGVVDDSQLPKDRFSAERLKGVDSTLKIQPAKLEDSAVYLCASSLGGGRGETQYFGPGTRLLVL.

This chain connects TRBV29-1 to TRBJ2-5, with D unclear. From germline, CDR1 is SQVTM and CDR2 ANQGSEA. The CDR3 consists of 13 residues. The V end was cut by 0 bases, the J end by 6 bases, with 11 bases between. CDR3 bases: TGCAGCGTTGAAGATGCCGTAGCCAAGACCCAGTACTTC. It is translated as CSVEDAVAKTQYF. Drawing the rest from reference TRBV29-1 and TRBJ2-5, the complete variable domain is SAVISQKPSRDICQRGTSLTIQCQVDSQVTMMFWYRQQPGQSLTLIATANQGSEATYESGFVIDKFPISRPNLTFSTLTVSNMSPEDSSIYLCSVEDAVAKTQYFGPGTRLLVL.

This CDR3 is CASSLDGRAGLGETQYF. The CDR3, as DNA: TGTGCCAGCAGCTTAGATGGTCGGGCGGGCCTTGGGGAGACCCAGTACTTC. The rearrangement links TRBV11-2 to TRBJ2-5, with D possibly matching TRBD2 (5 bases). The ends were cut back, 0 bases at V and 5 bases at J, with 19 bases in the middle. CDR1 is SGHAT and CDR2 is FQNNGV in the germline V gene. This CDR3 has 17 residues.

V is TRBV27 and J is TRBJ1-2; 10 bases fit TRBD1. The CDR3 is 18 residues long. Trimming at V came to 1 base and at J to 2 bases, leaving 10 bases not matched to a gene. The germline gives CDR1 MNHEY, CDR2 SMNVEV (reference sequence). In DNA form, the CDR3 reads TGTGCCAGCAGTTTATTCTATCGCGGGGACAGGGGAAACTATGGCTACACCTTC. Translating it yields CASSLFYRGDRGNYGYTF.